The 24 T cell receptor beta chains below all came from one sample that was sequenced in a study of PD-1 blockade in classical Hodgkin lymphoma. Profiling relied on immunoSEQ multiplex PCR, and the TCRdb table lists in-frame clones only, not all of them. The sample holds about 110,000 clones; 89% are singletons and the top ten take about 20%. Every patient was affected by relapse after autologous stem cell transplantation, while exposure to brentuximab vedotin was not uniform. The sample consisted of peripheral blood mononuclear cells (PBMCs), taken before the second cycle of nivolumab. Receptors originate from a human donor with classical Hodgkin lymphoma.

The gene calls are TRBV2 and TRBJ2-5; TRBD1 or TRBD2 may be the D gene (6 bases each). CDR3 size: 15 residues. Trimming took off 2 bases at V and 5 bases at J, with 15 bases between the two ends. Germline V gives CDR1 SNHLY, CDR2 FYNNEI. The CDR3 DNA reads as TGTGCCAGCAGTGAAATGAAGGGGGGAAGGGAGACCCAGTACTTC. Translation: CASSEMKGGRETQYF. Based on the CDR3 plus reference TRBV2 and TRBJ2-5, the full variable domain is EPEVTQTPSHQVTQMGQEVILRCVPISNHLYFYWYRQILGQKVEFLVSFYNNEISEKSEIFDDQFSVERPDGSNFTLKIRSTKLEDSAMYFCASSEMKGGRETQYFGPGTRLLVL.

This chain connects TRBV6-5 to TRBJ2-1, with D unclear. Germline CDR1 reads MNHEY; CDR2 reads SVGAGI. V lost 6 bases, J lost 8 bases, and 8 bases lay in between. The CDR3 covers 11 residues. CDR3 bases: TGTGCCAGCAGCCTCCAGCATGAGCAGTTCTTC. This sequence encodes CASSLQHEQFF.

The chain uses TRBV20-1 and TRBJ1-1; no clear D gene. CDR1 and CDR2 from the germline V gene are DFQATT and SNEGSKA (reference sequence). V was pared by 3 bases and J by 7 bases, with 6 bases between. This CDR3 has 10 residues. The CDR3 here is CSASRVEAFF. The CDR3 DNA follows: TGCAGTGCTAGTAGGGTTGAAGCTTTCTTT.

The V and J genes are TRBV7-2 and TRBJ2-3; 11 positions match TRBD2. Trimming at V came to 1 base and at J to 5 bases, leaving 5 bases not matched to a gene. This CDR3 region has 16 residues. Germline CDR1 and CDR2: SGHTA and FQGNSA. CDR3 region: CASSLGLAGFLDTQYF. As DNA, the CDR3 is TGTGCCAGCAGCTTAGGACTAGCGGGATTTTTAGATACGCAGTATTTT.

With respect to this clone: This sample also contains other DNA sequences that code for the same CDR3. The rearrangement joins TRBV2 to TRBJ2-7; 9 bases match TRBD2. Unmatched junction bases numbered 12, after V lost 7 bases and J lost 2 bases. CDR1 and CDR2 (germline): SNHLY, FYNNEI. The CDR3 covers 16 residues. The CDR3 nucleotides are TGTGCCAGCACCCCCGAGGGGCTAGCGGGGACCTACGAGCAGTACTTC. Protein: CASTPEGLAGTYEQYF.

V and J are TRBV7-9 and TRBJ2-7; tentative D call: TRBD1 (5 bases). V lost 5 bases to trimming and J lost 4 bases, with 18 bases between them. Per the germline V gene, CDR1 is SEHNR and CDR2 is FQNEAQ (reference sequence). This CDR3 region has 15 residues. CDR3 residues: CASSEPQGFAYEQYF. CDR3 bases: TGTGCCAGCAGCGAGCCCCAGGGATTCGCATACGAGCAGTACTTC.

The genes are TRBV19 and TRBJ2-7; D uncertain. Germline V CDR1 and CDR2: LNHDA, SQIVND (reference sequence). CDR3 length: 15 residues. V gave up 4 bases and J gave up 5 bases, with 18 bases separating them. For the CDR3, the DNA is TGTGCCAGTAGTACCTCGGCCTGGCTCCCGGACGAGCAGTACTTC. Encoded protein: CASSTSAWLPDEQYF.

CDR3 bases: TGCGCCAGCAGCTTATCCAGGGTTGGGGATACGCAGTATTTT. Protein: CASSLSRVGDTQYF. The chain employs TRBV5-1 and TRBJ2-3; D possibly corresponds to TRBD1 (5 bases). With 2 bases removed from V and 6 bases from J, the gap between germline ends came to 13 bases. The CDR3 consists of 14 residues. Per germline, CDR1 SGHRS and CDR2 YFSETQ.

The V gene is TRBV6-5, the J gene TRBJ1-3, with D possibly TRBD1 on 6 matching bases. Germline CDR1 and CDR2: MNHEY and SVGAGI. CDR3 length equals 15 residues. V was shortened by 5 bases and J by 2 bases, with 13 bases between the two germline ends. In DNA form, the CDR3 reads TGTGCCAGCAGTACAGGGACGGGAGCTGGAAACACCATATATTTT. This encodes CASSTGTGAGNTIYF.

This clone showed up just once. The chain joins TRBV7-2 to TRBJ1-3; D is unresolved. The V end lost 9 bases, the J end lost 0 bases, and 3 bases lay between the germline ends. This CDR3 contains 11 residues. CDR1 SGHTA and CDR2 FQGNSA come from the germline V gene. Here the CDR3 DNA reads TGTGCCAGTGTCTCTGGAAACACCATATATTTT. Translated: CASVSGNTIYF.

The chain joins TRBV4-2 to TRBJ2-7, with D tentatively TRBD1 (5 bases). The CDR3 runs 18 residues. The germline V gene encodes CDR1 LGHNA and CDR2 YNFKEQ. Trimming took 0 bases from V and 0 from J, leaving 18 bases between them. The chain's CDR3 is CASSQDVSRGTYSYEQYF. The CDR3 DNA reads TGTGCCAGCAGCCAAGATGTCAGTAGGGGTACTTACTCCTACGAGCAGTACTTC.

The chain carries TRBV4-1 and TRBJ2-5; D possibly corresponds to TRBD1 (6 bases). Between the trimmed V and J ends, which lost 1 base and 1 base, there was a span of 7 bases. The CDR3 extends over 14 amino acids. Germline values: CDR1 MGHRA, CDR2 YSYEKL. The CDR3, as DNA: TGCGCCAGCAGCCAAGGACAGGTCCAAGAGACCCAGTACTTC. This translates into CASSQGQVQETQYF.

This clone showed up just once. The chain carries TRBV30 and TRBJ1-2; D may be TRBD1 (6 bases). The CDR3 covers 15 residues. CDR1 and CDR2 (germline): GTSNPN, SVGIG (reference sequence). V lost 0 bases to trimming and J lost 5 bases, with 16 bases between them. CDR3 sequence: CAWSVRTAGAYGYTF. The CDR3 DNA is TGTGCCTGGAGTGTTCGGACAGCCGGGGCTTATGGCTACACCTTC.

The rearrangement links TRBV2 to TRBJ2-7; 8 positions match TRBD2. The germline CDR1 and CDR2 sequences are SNHLY and FYNNEI. V shed 7 bases, J shed 0 bases, and the junction held 5 bases outside the gene matches. This CDR3 has 14 residues. CDR3 sequence: CASTSSGHSYEQYF. The CDR3 DNA follows: TGTGCCAGCACGTCTAGCGGGCACTCCTACGAGCAGTACTTC.

The genes are TRBV5-4 and TRBJ2-2; D is unresolved. The CDR3 covers 12 residues. Germline values: CDR1 SGHNT, CDR2 YYREEE (reference sequence). Trimming removed 4 bases from V and 4 bases from J, with 5 bases in between. The CDR3 DNA is TGTGCCAGCAGCCTGGCCACCGGGGAGCTGTTTTTT. It codes for CASSLATGELFF.

V is TRBV30 and J is TRBJ1-3, with 7 positions matching TRBD1. The germline CDR1 and CDR2 sequences are GTSNPN and SVGIG (reference sequence). V shed 1 base and J 0 bases; nucleotides not matched to a gene: 3. The CDR3 is 15 residues long. The CDR3, as DNA: TGTGCCTGGAGTGCGGGGGACAGCTCTGGAAACACCATATATTTT. It encodes CAWSAGDSSGNTIYF. Variable domain in full (rest from reference TRBV30 and TRBJ1-3): SQTIHQWPATLVQPVGSPLSLECTVEGTSNPNLYWYRQAAGRGLQLLFYSVGIGQISSEVPQNLSASRPQDRQFILSSKKLLLSDSGFYLCAWSAGDSSGNTIYFGEGSWLTVV.

This chain joins TRBV27 and TRBJ2-5, with 7 bases matching TRBD1. The CDR3 length is 13 residues. The V segment lost 4 bases and the J segment 5 bases; nucleotides outside the gene matches: 4. Germline-derived CDR1 and CDR2 are MNHEY and SMNVEV (reference sequence). CDR3 region: CASSSTGSETQYF. As DNA, the CDR3 is TGTGCCAGCAGTTCGACAGGGTCGGAGACCCAGTACTTC.

The chain employs TRBV6-5 and TRBJ1-1, with D perhaps matching TRBD1 (5 bases). V gave up 5 bases and J gave up 10 bases, with 11 bases separating them. The CDR3 loop spans 11 amino acids. CDR1 and CDR2 from the germline V gene are MNHEY and SVGAGI. The CDR3 nucleotides read TGTGCCAGCAGTGGGGGGGTCGGAGCTTTCTTT. This sequence encodes CASSGGVGAFF.

V usage is TRBV5-1 and J usage is TRBJ2-3, with a possible D match to TRBD2 (6 bases). The CDR3 extends over 15 amino acids. V lost 2 bases to trimming and J lost 2 bases, with 12 bases between them. From germline, CDR1 is SGHRS and CDR2 YFSETQ. The DNA for the CDR3 is TGCGCCAGCAGCTTCCGGGACTCTTACACAGATACGCAGTATTTT. Its protein product is CASSFRDSYTDTQYF.

J is TRBJ1-2 and V is TRBV6-6, with D maybe TRBD1 (5 bases). The CDR3 sequence is 14 residues long. The germline V gene has CDR1 MNHNY and CDR2 SVGAGI (reference sequence). Trimming took 7 bases from V and 4 from J, leaving 16 bases between them. The CDR3 is CASTNLGDFYGYTF. The CDR3, as DNA: TGTGCCAGCACCAACCTGGGGGACTTCTATGGCTACACCTTC.

The chain recombines TRBV27 with TRBJ2-1, with D tentatively TRBD1 or TRBD2 (5 bases each). CDR1 and CDR2 (germline): MNHEY, SMNVEV (reference sequence). Trimming took off 4 bases at V and 6 bases at J, with 13 bases between the two ends. The CDR3 extends over 14 amino acids. This CDR3 reads CASSYDRGPNEQFF. CDR3 DNA: TGTGCCAGCAGTTATGACAGAGGGCCCAATGAGCAGTTCTTC.

This chain links TRBV29-1 with TRBJ1-1, with no clear D. This CDR3 is 14 amino acids long. CDR1 is SQVTM, CDR2 ANQGSEA, per germline. Trimming took off 4 bases at V and 4 bases at J, with 16 bases between the two ends. CDR3 residues: CSVVRRGGFTEAFF. CDR3 DNA: TGCAGCGTTGTCAGAAGAGGAGGGTTCACTGAAGCTTTCTTT.

The chain recombines TRBV14 with TRBJ1-1; D gene ambiguous. The V end lost 4 bases, the J end lost 8 bases, and 20 bases lay between the germline ends. CDR1 is SGHDN, CDR2 FVKESK, per germline. The CDR3 totals 15 residues. CDR3 nucleotides: TGTGCCAGCAGCCCTGTTATGAAGAGAGGGATGGAAGCTTTCTTT. This gives the protein CASSPVMKRGMEAFF.

This clone was counted only a few times. This chain links TRBV28 with TRBJ1-5; TRBD1 might be the D (5 bases). The V and J ends lost 1 base and 2 bases respectively, with 15 bases between them. Germline V lookup: CDR1 MDHEN, CDR2 SYDVKM. The CDR3 extends over 17 amino acids. The CDR3 protein is CASSLSRGRVGNQPQHF. CDR3 in DNA: TGTGCCAGCAGTTTATCAAGGGGCAGGGTTGGCAATCAGCCCCAGCATTTT.